One and the same sample provided the 8 T cell receptor beta chains below, sequenced in a study of technical replicates of blood from a handful of donors listed by TCRdb under 2017. The library was built by means of the immunoSEQ multiplex PCR assay. The table comes from immuneACCESS by way of TCRdb, which keeps in-frame sequences with V and J called. Part of the clones is missing from these tables; in studies checked, under half for an unresolved V gene and the rest for unknown reasons. The table for this sample lists around 98,000 clones; 95% of them were counted only once. 0.2% to 0.25% of the sample comes from the top ten. What was sequenced was T cells isolated from PBMCs. The receptors shown here come from a human donor in good health.

The genes are TRBV25-1 and TRBJ1-4; D unclear. V was cut by 3 bases and J by 7 bases, with 15 bases left in between. The CDR3 length is 15 residues. Germline CDR1 is MGHDK and CDR2 is SYGVNS. CDR3 in DNA: TGTGCCAGCAGTGACGACTCCGTAGGGAGTGAAAAACTGTTTTTT. Its translation: CASSDDSVGSEKLFF. Drawing the rest from reference TRBV25-1 and TRBJ1-4, the complete variable domain is EADIYQTPRYLVIGTGKKITLECSQTMGHDKMYWYQQDPGMELHLIHYSYGVNSTEKGDLSSESTVSRIRTEHFPLTLESARPSHTSQYLCASSDDSVGSEKLFFGSGTQLSVL.

This chain links TRBV29-1 with TRBJ1-1; D is undetermined. Trimming cost V 5 bases and J 5 bases, with 15 bases left between them. The CDR3 spans 13 residues. Per the germline V gene, CDR1 is SQVTM and CDR2 is ANQGSEA. CDR3 in amino acids: CSVSVNRGTEAFF. CDR3 nucleotides: TGCAGCGTTTCGGTGAACAGAGGGACTGAAGCTTTCTTT.

The chain links TRBV27 to TRBJ1-5, with D possibly matching TRBD1 (5 bases). Trimming left V 2 bases short and J 2 bases short, with 7 bases between. The germline gives CDR1 MNHEY, CDR2 SMNVEV (reference sequence). The CDR3 has 14 amino acids. The CDR3: CASSLGGGNQPQHF. The CDR3 region has the DNA TGTGCCAGCAGTTTAGGAGGGGGCAATCAGCCCCAGCATTTT.

The genes are TRBV6-1 and TRBJ2-5, with TRBD2 identical over 12 bases. CDR1 MNHNS and CDR2 SASEGT come from the germline V gene. Unmatched junction bases numbered 11, after V lost 0 bases and J lost 3 bases. The CDR3 sequence is 19 residues long. CDR3 amino acids: CASSEAWGGTSGPKETQYF. CDR3 sequence (DNA): TGTGCCAGCAGTGAAGCATGGGGAGGGACTAGCGGGCCCAAAGAGACCCAGTACTTC.

The chain combines TRBV15 with TRBJ2-5, with 10 bases that match TRBD2. V lost 1 base to trimming and J lost 3 bases; unmatched junction nucleotides: 14. CDR1 is LNHNV, CDR2 YYDKDF, per germline (reference sequence). This CDR3 region has 19 residues. The DNA for the CDR3 is TGTGCCACCAGCAGAGGTCGGGCTAGCGGGAGTATGCGGGAAGAGACCCAGTACTTC. This translates into CATSRGRASGSMREETQYF. Complete variable domain (other parts from reference TRBV15 and TRBJ2-5): DAMVIQNPRYQVTQFGKPVTLSCSQTLNHNVMYWYQQKSSQAPKLLFHYYDKDFNNEADTPDNFQSRRPNTSFCFLDIRSPGLGDTAMYLCATSRGRASGSMREETQYFGPGTRLLVL.

The V and J genes are TRBV4-2 and TRBJ1-4; 11 bases align to TRBD1. CDR3 length equals 18 residues. The V and J ends lost 5 bases and 1 base, in that order; junction bases with no gene match: 9. The V gene's germline CDR1 is LGHNA and CDR2 YNFKEQ. The CDR3 region has the DNA TGTGCCAGCAGCAACGCCGGGACAGGGGGTGTAACTAATGAAAAACTGTTTTTT. It encodes CASSNAGTGGVTNEKLFF.

This clone was seen a handful of times. Other DNA sequences in this specimen translate into the identical CDR3. This chain joins TRBV5-1 and TRBJ1-5; tentatively, D is TRBD1 (5 bases). CDR3 length: 15 residues. Germline CDR1 is SGHRS and CDR2 is YFSETQ. Trimming cost V 1 base and J 1 base, with 9 bases left between them. Here the CDR3 reads CASSLMAGSNQPQHF. In nucleotides, the CDR3 is TGCGCCAGCAGCTTGATGGCAGGGAGCAATCAGCCCCAGCATTTT.

The rearrangement links TRBV6-1 to TRBJ1-1; D unclear. The germline V gene has CDR1 MNHNS and CDR2 SASEGT. The CDR3 sequence is 13 residues long. Between the trimmed V and J ends, which lost 4 bases and 0 bases, there was a span of 6 bases. DNA for the CDR3: TGTGCCAGCAGTGGAACACTGAACACTGAAGCTTTCTTT. It yields the protein CASSGTLNTEAFF.